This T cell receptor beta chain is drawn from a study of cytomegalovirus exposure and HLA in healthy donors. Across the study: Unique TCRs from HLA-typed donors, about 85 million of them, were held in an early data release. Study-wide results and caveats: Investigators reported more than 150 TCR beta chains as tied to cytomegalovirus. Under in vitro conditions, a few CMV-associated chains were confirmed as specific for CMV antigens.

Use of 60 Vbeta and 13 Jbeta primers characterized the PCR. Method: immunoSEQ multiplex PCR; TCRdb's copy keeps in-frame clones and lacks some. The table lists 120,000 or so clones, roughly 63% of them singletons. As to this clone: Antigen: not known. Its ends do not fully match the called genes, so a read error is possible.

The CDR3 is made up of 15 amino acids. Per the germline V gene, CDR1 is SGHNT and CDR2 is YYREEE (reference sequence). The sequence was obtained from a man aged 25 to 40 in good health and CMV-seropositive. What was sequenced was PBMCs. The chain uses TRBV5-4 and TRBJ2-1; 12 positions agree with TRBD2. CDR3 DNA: TGTGCCAGCAGTCTGACTAGCGGGAGCTACGATGAGCAGTTCTTC. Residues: CASSLTSGSYDEQFF.